These T cell receptor beta chains were read from a single sample in a study of technical replicates of blood from several donors. Data came from immunoSEQ multiplex PCR; TCRdb stores just in-frame clones and leaves some out. This sample has 65,000 to 85,000 clones; about 96% occur once, and the top ten carry around 0.2%. Sequenced material: T cells isolated from PBMCs. These receptors were obtained from a human donor in good health. Both conserved end residues are part of each CDR3. D genes are given only for firm matches. Clone size is not always given. Where it is, it says once, few, many or a class for expanded clones.

-	TRBV6-5	-	TRBJ2-3	CASSYSRWDTQYF	TGTGCCAGCAGTTATTCTAGATGGGATACGCAGTATTTT
-	TRBV7-9	-	TRBJ2-7	CASSSVGSYEQYF	TGTGCCAGCAGCTCCGTCGGTTCCTACGAGCAGTACTTC
-	TRBV7-3	TRBD1	TRBJ1-6	CASSFGRTGPDSPLHF	TGTGCCAGCAGCTTTGGTCGGACAGGGCCCGATTCACCCCTCCACTTT
-	TRBV5-1	TRBD2	TRBJ2-1	CASSTGLAGGGQDEQFF	TGCGCCAGCAGCACGGGACTAGCGGGAGGCGGGCAGGATGAGCAGTTCTTC
-	TRBV5-6	TRBD2	TRBJ2-7	CASSVWVAGGRTYEQYF	TGTGCCAGCAGTGTGTGGGTAGCGGGAGGGAGGACCTACGAGCAGTACTTC
-	TRBV7-2	-	TRBJ1-3	CASSPFMLFGNTIYF	TGTGCCAGCAGCCCATTCATGCTATTCGGGAACACCATATATTTT
-	TRBV27	-	TRBJ1-1	CASSLNFRIMNTEAFF	TGTGCCAGCAGTTTAAATTTTAGAATTATGAACACTGAAGCTTTCTTT
-	TRBV7-6	TRBD1	TRBJ1-1	CASSLTGNLNTEAFF	TGTGCCAGCAGCCTGACAGGGAACTTGAACACTGAAGCTTTCTTT
-	TRBV4-2	TRBD1	TRBJ1-5	CASSQSGQGSGQPQHF	TGTGCCAGCAGCCAGTCAGGACAGGGGAGTGGTCAGCCCCAGCATTTT
once	TRBV13	-	TRBJ2-1	CASSSPGGVSYNEQFF	TGTGCCAGCAGCTCCCCCGGAGGCGTCAGCTACAATGAGCAGTTCTTC
-	TRBV11-2	-	TRBJ1-5	CASSRGGESNQPQHF	TGTGCCAGCAGCCGGGGGGGGGAGAGCAATCAGCCCCAGCATTTT
-	TRBV4-1	TRBD2	TRBJ2-1	CASSQIAGPEKNEQFF	TGCGCCAGCAGCCAAATAGCGGGCCCTGAAAAAAATGAGCAGTTCTTC
-	TRBV27	-	TRBJ2-1	CASGERREQFF	TGTGCCAGCGGTGAGCGACGAGAGCAGTTCTTC
-	TRBV7-2	-	TRBJ2-2	CASSFDRANTGELFF	TGTGCCAGCAGCTTTGACAGAGCGAACACCGGGGAGCTGTTTTTT
-	TRBV27	-	TRBJ2-7	CASMIQGAYEQYF	TGTGCCAGCATGATACAGGGAGCCTACGAGCAGTACTTC
-	TRBV27	-	TRBJ2-7	CASSRGGGLYEQYF	TGTGCCAGCAGTCGGGGTGGAGGACTCTACGAGCAGTACTTC
-	TRBV6-6	-	TRBJ1-1	CASSYGRAGEAFF	TGTGCCAGCAGTTACGGCAGAGCAGGTGAAGCTTTCTTT
-	TRBV18	-	TRBJ1-3	CASSPPSSSGNTIYF	TGTGCCAGCTCACCACCGTCGAGCTCTGGAAACACCATATATTTT
-	TRBV6-1	-	TRBJ2-7	CASGETYRLPYEQYF	TGTGCCAGCGGGGAGACGTACCGGCTCCCCTACGAGCAGTACTTC
-	TRBV2	-	TRBJ2-4	CASSISDIQYF	TGTGCCAGCTCGATCAGTGACATTCAGTACTTC
once	TRBV6-5	-	TRBJ1-2	CASRTGNYGYTF	TGTGCCAGCAGGACCGGGAACTATGGCTACACCTTC
once	TRBV9	-	TRBJ1-6	CASSASGVDSPLHF	TGTGCCAGCAGCGCTTCAGGGGTGGATTCACCCCTCCACTTT
-	TRBV7-9	-	TRBJ1-5	CASSLGTDSNQPQHF	TGTGCCAGCAGCTTAGGGACTGATAGCAATCAGCCCCAGCATTTT
-	TRBV6-5	TRBD1	TRBJ1-2	CASSSPDRVYGYTF	TGTGCCAGCAGTTCGCCGGACAGGGTTTATGGCTACACCTTC
-	TRBV5-8	-	TRBJ2-7	CASSLGPEVTYEQYF	TGTGCCAGCAGCTTGGGGCCTGAAGTGACCTACGAGCAGTACTTC